This T cell receptor beta chain was sequenced in a study of immune heterogeneity within non-small cell lung tumors. This clonotype has ten or more counts. The authors used approximately 540 ng of bulk tumor genomic DNA per sample as template. Far-apart biopsies, several per primary tumor, were taken during surgery. The patients were newly diagnosed with non-small cell lung cancer, had not been treated, and had curative surgery. The germline V and J ends were trimmed by 5 bases and 1 base, with 27 bases remaining between them. The CDR3 is 19 amino acids. Germline CDR1 reads MNHNS; CDR2 reads SASEGT. Multiplex PCR employing 32 V and 13 J primers generated amplicons of the TCR beta CDR3. TCRdb called the multiplex PCR reads again in MiXCR, with one record for every CDR3 protein. The sample records 30,000 to 40,000 distinct CDR3 sequences, 28% being singletons.

This clonotype was obtained from a man aged 35 to 55 with non-small cell lung cancer. The sequenced material came from lung tumor tissue. This sequence joins TRBV6-1 and TRBJ2-7, with D possibly being TRBD2 (5 bases). CDR3 sequence reads: CASSYQGLANHHTSYEQYF. As DNA, the CDR3 is TGTGCCAGCAGTTACCAAGGGCTAGCCAATCATCACACGTCCTACGAGCAGTACTTC.